Below are 29 T cell receptor beta chains sequenced from a single sample in a study of CD8 T cells in Susac syndrome. The RNA, about 0.5 to 1 ug, was put through reverse transcription using random hexamers. In TCRdb, the immunoSEQ multiplex PCR reads were re-called with MiXCR into one record per CDR3 protein. The data show more than 200,000 distinct CDR3 sequences, about 93% seen once. Material for sequencing was CD8+ T cells from PBMCs. These receptors were collected from a human donor with multiple sclerosis.

This chain connects TRBV18 to TRBJ1-1, with D tentatively TRBD1 (5 bases). V shed 0 bases and J shed 2 bases, with 16 bases lying between them. This CDR3 is built from 17 residues. CDR1 KGHSH and CDR2 LQKENI come from the germline V gene. The CDR3 DNA reads TGTGCCAGCTCACCACCGAGAAGCGGGGCTGTCAACACTGAAGCTTTCTTT. Translation gives CASSPPRSGAVNTEAFF.

In its sample, this clonotype was seen once. The J gene is TRBJ1-2, the V gene TRBV3-1, with unresolved D. Per the germline V gene, CDR1 is LGHDT and CDR2 is YNNKEL (reference sequence). V gave up 4 bases and J gave up 1 base, with 16 bases separating them. CDR3 length equals 16 residues. Written as DNA, the CDR3 is TGTGCCAGCAGCCCCACCCTCGGCCCGGATAACTATGGCTACACCTTC. It translates to CASSPTLGPDNYGYTF.

V gene TRBV4-3 combines with J gene TRBJ2-1; TRBD1 is a possible D gene (5 bases). CDR3 size: 16 residues. In germline, CDR1 is LGHNA, CDR2 YSLEER. Deletions cut 0 bases from V and 9 bases from J, with 18 bases between. The CDR3, as DNA: TGCGCCAGCAGCCAAGAGGCCGGTGGGATTCAGGGTGAGCAGTTCTTC. This gives the protein CASSQEAGGIQGEQFF.

The genes are TRBV6-5 and TRBJ2-1; 8 bases agree with TRBD2. Trimming took 5 bases from V and 3 from J; bases not matched to a gene: 3. Germline values: CDR1 MNHEY, CDR2 SVGAGI. The CDR3 totals 14 residues. CDR3 bases: TGTGCCAGCAGTGCACTAGCGGTCTACAATGAGCAGTTCTTC. The encoded protein is CASSALAVYNEQFF.

The rearrangement joins TRBV20-1 to TRBJ2-7; tentatively, D is TRBD1 (6 bases). The CDR3 runs to 17 residues. Germline V gene sequence: CDR1 DFQATT, CDR2 SNEGSKA (reference sequence). Trimming took 3 bases from V and 6 from J, leaving 27 bases between them. The CDR3 DNA is TGCAGTGCTAGTCTTAGACAGGAATTGGCGCGGATTCTCGAGCAGTACTTC. It specifies CSASLRQELARILEQYF.

This chain links TRBV4-1 with TRBJ1-2, with a tentative D call TRBD1 (5 bases). This CDR3 is built from 15 residues. CDR1 and CDR2 (germline): MGHRA, YSYEKL. Trimming took 0 bases from V and 4 from J, leaving 12 bases between them. CDR3 sequence (DNA): TGCGCCAGCAGCCAAGATCCCGTGGGGGTCTATGGCTACACCTTC. Translation: CASSQDPVGVYGYTF.

This clonotype appeared a few times. The chain carries TRBV12-3 or TRBV12-4 and TRBJ2-7, with 7 bases identical to TRBD1. The J segment lost 6 bases and the V segment lost 7 bases, leaving 3 bases of the junction unmatched. This CDR3 is 11 amino acids long. CDR3 in amino acids: CASTQGSEQYF. The DNA of the CDR3 is TGTGCCAGCACACAGGGGAGCGAGCAGTACTTC.

V and J are TRBV14 and TRBJ2-1, with D possibly TRBD1 on 6 matching bases. Trimming stripped 4 bases from V and 4 bases from J, with 14 bases between. CDR1 SGHDN and CDR2 FVKESK come from the germline V gene. This CDR3 spans 15 amino acids. The CDR3 DNA is TGTGCCAGCAGCCCCGTGGGGCAGGGGTACAATGAGCAGTTCTTC. It yields the protein CASSPVGQGYNEQFF.

The chain couples TRBV12-5 to TRBJ1-5; unclear D gene. This CDR3 is 12 amino acids long. Per the germline V gene, CDR1 is LGHNT and CDR2 is FRNRAP. The V end lost 7 bases, the J end lost 6 bases, and 10 bases lay between the germline ends. The CDR3 loop is CASAPGVQPQHF. In DNA, the CDR3 is TGTGCTAGTGCCCCCGGGGTTCAGCCCCAGCATTTT.

The chain employs TRBV15 and TRBJ1-4; TRBD1 might be the D (6 bases). Trimming removed 1 base from V and 4 bases from J, with 13 bases in between. The V gene's germline CDR1 is LNHNV and CDR2 YYDKDF (reference sequence). CDR3 length: 16 residues. CDR3 residues: CATSRGRQDGNEKLFF. The CDR3 region has the DNA TGTGCCACCAGCAGAGGCCGACAGGACGGTAATGAAAAACTGTTTTTT.

This chain uses TRBV10-2 with TRBJ1-2; 7 bases align to TRBD1. This CDR3 contains 16 residues. Germline V gene lookup returns CDR1 WSHSY and CDR2 SAAADI. The ends lost 3 bases at V and 3 bases at J; junction bases unmatched: 10. CDR3 DNA: TGCGCCAGCAGTGACCGGGGACAGTCAGTAGACTATGGCTACACCTTC. This codes for CASSDRGQSVDYGYTF.

The V call is TRBV9, the J call TRBJ2-3; the match to TRBD2 covers 8 bases. The CDR3 totals 17 residues. Unmatched junction bases numbered 11, after V lost 2 bases and J lost 3 bases. Germline CDR1 is SGDLS and CDR2 is YYNGEE. Here the CDR3 reads CASSVSSGSHLTDTQYF. In nucleotides, the CDR3 is TGTGCCAGCAGCGTTTCAAGCGGGAGCCACCTGACAGATACGCAGTATTTT.

The chain joins TRBV13 to TRBJ2-3; the match to TRBD2 covers 8 bases. The CDR3 loop spans 16 amino acids. V gave up 5 bases and J gave up 0 bases; unmatched junction bases: 7. The V gene's germline CDR1 is PRHDT and CDR2 FYEKMQ (reference sequence). CDR3 region: CASSPRTSPSTDTQYF. In DNA, the CDR3 is TGTGCCAGCAGCCCGCGGACTAGCCCTAGCACAGATACGCAGTATTTT.

The chain carries TRBV6-5 and TRBJ2-1; D unresolved. Germline assignment: CDR1 MNHEY and CDR2 SVGAGI. V lost 0 bases and J lost 13, with 10 bases in between. The length of the CDR3 is 12 residues. CDR3 nucleotide sequence: TGTGCCAGCAGTTACTCGAGAGGTAAACAGTTCTTC. Encoded protein: CASSYSRGKQFF.

The chain recombines TRBV21-1 with TRBJ2-6; TRBD1 was called by the table and not checked on the DNA. TRBV21-1 is shown as a pseudogene. There are 18 residues in the CDR3. The CDR3 nucleotides are TGTGCCAGCATAGCCACACCAGACAGGCCGTCTGGGGCCAACGTCCTGACTTTC. Amino acid sequence: CASIATPDRPSGANVLTF.

This rearrangement joins TRBV12-3 or TRBV12-4 to TRBJ1-1; D is ambiguous. V lost 6 bases and J lost 1, with 12 bases in between. This CDR3 has 14 amino acids. The CDR3: CASRDEGGNTEAFF. The DNA of the CDR3 is TGTGCCAGCAGGGACGAGGGTGGGAACACTGAAGCTTTCTTT.

This chain uses TRBV30 with TRBJ2-5; D is unresolved. This CDR3 region has 12 residues. Germline V CDR1 and CDR2: GTSNPN, SVGIG (reference sequence). Trimming removed 3 bases from V and 5 bases from J, with 10 bases in between. The CDR3 sequence is CAWSRDWETQYF. The CDR3 nucleotides are TGTGCCTGGAGCCGAGATTGGGAGACCCAGTACTTC.

V is TRBV7-9 and J is TRBJ2-7; 7 bases agree with TRBD1. CDR1 is SEHNR, CDR2 FQNEAQ, per germline (reference sequence). The length of the CDR3 is 15 residues. The ends lost 7 bases at V and 0 bases at J; junction bases unmatched: 9. The CDR3 sequence is CASTEQTGSSYEQYF. The CDR3 region has the DNA TGTGCCAGCACCGAACAGACAGGGAGCTCCTACGAGCAGTACTTC.

The chain recombines TRBV3-1 with TRBJ2-7, with a tentative D call TRBD2 (7 bases). Germline CDR1 reads LGHDT; CDR2 reads YNNKEL (reference sequence). The CDR3 is 15 residues long. Trimming removed 1 base at V and 2 bases at J, with 12 bases between. The CDR3, as DNA: TGTGCCAGCAGCCAAGTGGCGGGGGCGCCCTACGAGCAGTACTTC. Its translation: CASSQVAGAPYEQYF.

The chain is built from TRBV19 and TRBJ1-1, with 7 positions matching TRBD1. J was trimmed by 0 bases and V by 4 bases; bases with no gene match: 2. CDR3 length: 14 residues. Germline V gene sequence: CDR1 LNHDA, CDR2 SQIVND (reference sequence). CDR3 sequence reads: CASSTTGMNTEAFF. CDR3 in DNA: TGTGCCAGTAGTACGACAGGGATGAACACTGAAGCTTTCTTT.

This clonotype was seen just once. The chain combines TRBV19 with TRBJ1-1; 8 bases fit TRBD1. This CDR3 region has 13 residues. V trimming: 6 bases; J trimming: 5 bases; junction bases outside the gene matches: 5. CDR1 is LNHDA and CDR2 is SQIVND in the germline V gene (reference sequence). The CDR3 protein is CASSQGAQTEAFF. The CDR3 DNA reads as TGTGCCAGTAGCCAGGGGGCGCAGACTGAAGCTTTCTTT.

The rearrangement joins TRBV2 to TRBJ1-6; D ambiguous. This CDR3 has 13 residues. V lost 2 bases and J 8 bases, leaving 7 bases between the germline ends. The V gene's germline CDR1 is SNHLY and CDR2 FYNNEI. CDR3 region: CASSELADSPLHF. In DNA form, the CDR3 reads TGTGCCAGCAGTGAATTGGCAGATTCACCCCTCCACTTT.

This chain connects TRBV7-9 to TRBJ2-7, with 10 bases matching TRBD2. The CDR3 covers 14 residues. The V segment lost 4 bases and the J segment 6 bases; nucleotides outside the gene matches: 6. CDR1 and CDR2 from the germline V gene are SEHNR and FQNEAQ (reference sequence). This CDR3 is CASSSTSGASEQYF. In DNA form, the CDR3 reads TGTGCCAGCAGCTCAACTAGCGGGGCATCCGAGCAGTACTTC.

The rearrangement uses TRBV5-6 and TRBJ2-3, with a possible D match to TRBD2 (7 bases). V lost 4 bases and J 0 bases, leaving 33 bases between the germline ends. The CDR3 loop spans 22 amino acids. Per the germline V gene, CDR1 is SGHDT and CDR2 is YYEEEE. CDR3 protein: CASSPLMGAGVFQSGSTDTQYF. Here the CDR3 DNA reads TGTGCCAGCAGCCCTTTAATGGGGGCGGGAGTTTTCCAATCCGGGAGCACAGATACGCAGTATTTT.

The chain joins TRBV19 to TRBJ1-5; D not resolved. CDR1 LNHDA and CDR2 SQIVND come from the germline V gene (reference sequence). Trimming took 2 bases from V and 2 from J, leaving 13 bases between them. This CDR3 has 16 residues. CDR3: CASSILGVRGNQPQHF. The CDR3 DNA reads TGTGCCAGTAGTATACTTGGGGTAAGAGGCAATCAGCCCCAGCATTTT. The full variable domain, its missing parts supplied by reference TRBV19 and TRBJ1-5, is DGGITQSPKYLFRKEGQNVTLSCEQNLNHDAMYWYRQDPGQGLRLIYYSQIVNDFQKGDIAEGYSVSREKKESFPLTVTSAQKNPTAFYLCASSILGVRGNQPQHFGDGTRLSIL.

The rearrangement links TRBV28 to TRBJ1-1; the D is unclear. Germline V lookup: CDR1 MDHEN, CDR2 SYDVKM. V was cut by 5 bases and J by 1 base, with 11 bases left in between. This CDR3 comprises 14 residues. In DNA, the CDR3 is TGTGCCAGCAGTCTAAGGGAGGGGAACACTGAAGCTTTCTTT. It yields the protein CASSLREGNTEAFF.

This chain connects TRBV5-6 to TRBJ2-1; 8 nucleotides align to TRBD2. There are 16 residues in the CDR3. J gave up 9 bases and V 0 bases, and 11 bases lay outside the gene matches. In germline, CDR1 is SGHDT, CDR2 YYEEEE. CDR3 protein: CASSLVPGGPAGEQFF. As DNA, the CDR3 is TGTGCCAGCAGCTTGGTTCCGGGAGGGCCAGCGGGTGAGCAGTTCTTC.

The chain combines TRBV2 with TRBJ2-5; D not certain. The CDR3 extends over 12 amino acids. Trimming removed 6 bases from V and 2 bases from J, with 7 bases in between. Germline V gene data show CDR1 as SNHLY and CDR2 as FYNNEI. The CDR3 spells CASRGVQETQYF. In DNA form, the CDR3 reads TGTGCCAGCAGGGGTGTTCAAGAGACCCAGTACTTC.

There are a few counts of this clonotype. The CDR3 reads CASSLVGGRGDTQYF. The DNA for the CDR3 is TGTGCCAGCAGCTTAGTAGGAGGGCGGGGAGATACGCAGTATTTT. This chain joins TRBV7-6 and TRBJ2-3; perhaps TRBD2 as D (6 bases). V lost 1 base, J lost 5 bases, and 13 bases lay in between. Germline lookup yields CDR1 SGHVS and CDR2 FNYEAQ. The CDR3 is 15 amino acids.